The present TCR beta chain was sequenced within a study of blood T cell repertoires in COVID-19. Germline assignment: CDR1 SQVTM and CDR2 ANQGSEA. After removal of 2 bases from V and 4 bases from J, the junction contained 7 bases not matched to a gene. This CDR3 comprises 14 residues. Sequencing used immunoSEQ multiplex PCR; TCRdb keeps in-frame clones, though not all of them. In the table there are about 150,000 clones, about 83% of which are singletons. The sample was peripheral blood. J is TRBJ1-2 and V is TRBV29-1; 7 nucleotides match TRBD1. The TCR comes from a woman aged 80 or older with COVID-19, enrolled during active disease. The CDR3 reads CSVESGTESYGYTF. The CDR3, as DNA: TGCAGCGTTGAATCGGGGACAGAAAGCTATGGCTACACCTTC.